The 21 T cell receptor beta chains given below trace back to one sample, sequenced in a study of T cell repertoires in aging, cancer and after chemotherapy. Multiplex touch-down PCR with TRB-A/B primers amplified rearranged V-D-J TRB sequences. TCRdb analysed the multiplex PCR reads with MiXCR anew, one entry per CDR3 protein. The sample records some 5,100 distinct CDR3 sequences, 20% to 25% being singletons. Peripheral blood genomic DNA, not sorted cells or RNA, was the template. Sequenced: blood. Receptor source: a human donor in good health. The donor label of this sample is uncertain.

This clonotype was seen a few times. The CDR3 DNA reads as TGCGCCAGCAGCCGCAACCCAACAGGTTCTGGAAACACCATATATTTT. Translating it yields CASSRNPTGSGNTIYF. The chain has TRBV4-3 and TRBJ1-3; tentative D call: TRBD1 (5 bases). Deletions cut 4 bases from V and 1 base from J, with 14 bases between. The germline V gene has CDR1 LGHNA and CDR2 YSLEER. The CDR3 contains 16 residues.

By frequency in the sample, this clonotype is medium-sized. V usage is TRBV27 and J usage is TRBJ2-1; 9 nucleotides align to TRBD2. CDR1 and CDR2 (germline): MNHEY, SMNVEV (reference sequence). The CDR3 runs to 16 residues. After removal of 5 bases from V and 9 bases from J, the junction contained 14 bases not matched to a gene. CDR3 in amino acids: CASSLSGREGLGEQFF. The CDR3 nucleotides are TGTGCCAGCAGTCTCTCGGGGCGGGAGGGTCTAGGTGAGCAGTTCTTC.

This clonotype has a count of ten or more. The chain carries TRBV10-3 and TRBJ2-5; the D gene is possibly TRBD1 (6 bases). Trimming stripped 8 bases from V and 2 bases from J, with 12 bases between. This CDR3 has 13 amino acids. From germline, CDR1 is ENHRY and CDR2 SYGVKD. The CDR3 region is CAIGGGGQETQYF. CDR3 sequence (DNA): TGTGCCATCGGTGGGGGCGGTCAAGAGACCCAGTACTTC.

This clonotype came up a few times. The chain recombines TRBV7-9 with TRBJ2-3; a weak D match, TRBD1 (6 bases). Trimming stripped 4 bases from V and 2 bases from J, with 10 bases between. CDR1 is SEHNR, CDR2 FQNEAQ, per germline (reference sequence). The CDR3 totals 14 residues. The CDR3, as DNA: TGTGCCAGCAGCTCCGGACAGCCCACAGATACGCAGTATTTT. It translates to CASSSGQPTDTQYF.

This rearrangement joins TRBV24-1 to TRBJ1-1, with 7 bases matching TRBD1. Germline V lookup: CDR1 KGHDR, CDR2 SFDVKD. The CDR3 has 11 amino acids. Unmatched junction bases numbered 3, after V lost 11 bases and J lost 4 bases. CDR3 sequence reads: CARNRGTEAFF. CDR3 in DNA: TGTGCCAGAAACAGGGGCACTGAAGCTTTCTTT.

By frequency in the sample, this clonotype is medium-sized. The J gene is TRBJ2-5, the V gene TRBV27, with D unclear. The V gene lost 9 bases and the J gene lost 1 base, with 12 bases spanning the gap. CDR3 length: 13 residues. The V gene's germline CDR1 is MNHEY and CDR2 SMNVEV (reference sequence). The CDR3 region has the DNA TGTGCCAGTCAGTTGTTGTTCCAAGAGACCCAGTACTTC. It codes for CASQLLFQETQYF.

As for this clonotype: Given a much more abundant clone one base away, this may be a read error. V is TRBV19 and J is TRBJ2-1; TRBD1 is a possible D gene (5 bases). The CDR3 covers 14 residues. Trimming stripped 6 bases from V and 16 bases from J, with 25 bases between. Germline V gene sequence: CDR1 LNHDA, CDR2 SQIVND (reference sequence). CDR3 protein: CASRDLPDSRGQFF. CDR3 DNA: TGTGCCAGTAGAGACCTCCCCGACAGTAGGGGTCAATTCTTC.

This clonotype has more than one count but fewer than ten. V and J are TRBV20-1 and TRBJ2-7; no firm D call. CDR3 length: 12 amino acids. CDR1 and CDR2 (germline): DFQATT, SNEGSKA (reference sequence). Trimming took 2 bases from V and 7 from J, leaving 12 bases between them. CDR3 in amino acids: CSARWTAREQYF. The CDR3 region has the DNA TGCAGTGCTAGATGGACCGCGCGAGAGCAGTACTTC.

J is TRBJ1-6 and V is TRBV10-1; D unclear. This CDR3 spans 13 amino acids. Germline lookup yields CDR1 WNHNN and CDR2 SYGVQD (reference sequence). V was clipped by 6 bases and J by 10 bases, with 13 bases between them. CDR3 nucleotides: TGCGCCAGCAGGGAGCATCTTAGATCACCCCTCCACTTT. This gives the protein CASREHLRSPLHF.

This clonotype came up once. The J gene is TRBJ2-2, the V gene TRBV5-1; 7 positions match TRBD2. Germline V gene lookup returns CDR1 SGHRS and CDR2 YFSETQ. The CDR3 is made up of 15 amino acids. V dropped 2 bases and J dropped 6; count of bases not matched to a gene: 7. The CDR3 reads CASSFQAGVPGELFF. CDR3 nucleotides: TGCGCCAGCAGCTTCCAGGCGGGGGTCCCCGGGGAGCTGTTTTTT.

This clonotype is medium-sized by share. The genes are TRBV19 and TRBJ2-7; D remains ambiguous. Germline V gene lookup returns CDR1 LNHDA and CDR2 SQIVND (reference sequence). V lost 5 bases to trimming and J lost 2 bases, with 10 bases between them. The CDR3 is made up of 13 amino acids. The CDR3, as DNA: TGTGCCAGTAGTGGGCCGTCTCCCTACGAGCAGTACTTC. Translating it yields CASSGPSPYEQYF.

This clonotype is deemed medium-sized. This sequence joins TRBV27 and TRBJ2-3, with 7 positions matching TRBD2. Per germline, CDR1 MNHEY and CDR2 SMNVEV (reference sequence). With 7 bases clipped from V and 4 bases from J, the junction kept 11 bases outside the gene matches. This CDR3 spans 15 amino acids. The CDR3 DNA is TGTGCCAGCATCTTCCGCGGGAGAATGGCAGATACGCAGTATTTT. Protein product: CASIFRGRMADTQYF.

V and J are TRBV4-1 and TRBJ2-7, with 12 bases that match TRBD2. CDR3 length: 15 amino acids. Germline V gene sequence: CDR1 MGHRA, CDR2 YSYEKL. The trim removed 3 bases at V and 5 bases at J, leaving 5 bases unmatched. CDR3 loop: CASSQTSGSMNEQYF. The CDR3 DNA is TGCGCCAGCAGCCAGACTAGCGGGAGTATGAACGAGCAGTACTTC.

About this clonotype itself: The junction departs from the called germline gene at one end, perhaps through a read error. The chain has TRBV19 and TRBJ2-5; D unclear. The CDR3 sequence is 18 residues long. Germline CDR1 and CDR2: LNHDA and SQIVND (reference sequence). CDR3: CASGIKSMGGSLTETQYF. CDR3 nucleotides: TGTGCCAGTGGTATAAAATCGATGGGCGGCAGTCTGACGGAGACCCAGTACTTC.

In its sample, this clonotype ranks as medium-sized. This sequence joins TRBV15 and TRBJ2-1, with D maybe TRBD2 (6 bases). Germline V gene sequence: CDR1 LNHNV, CDR2 YYDKDF (reference sequence). CDR3 size: 16 residues. Trimming took off 0 bases at V and 5 bases at J, with 14 bases between the two ends. DNA of the CDR3: TGTGCCACCAGCAGAGACGGGGGTAGCTCTGACAATGAGCAGTTCTTC. Translation: CATSRDGGSSDNEQFF.

Turning to this clonotype: This may come from a read error, since a much larger clone is one base off. The chain carries TRBV7-9 and TRBJ2-3; possibly TRBD2 for D (6 bases). The V end was cut by 5 bases, the J end by 6 bases, with 18 bases between. CDR1 and CDR2 (germline): SEHNR, FQNEAQ (reference sequence). The CDR3 extends over 15 amino acids. CDR3: CASSLGGTGGDTQYF. CDR3 nucleotides: TGTGCCAGCAGCCTAGGTGGGACTGGAGGGGATACGCAGTATTTT.

This clonotype was picked up a small number of times. This sequence joins TRBV7-9 and TRBJ1-1; D unclear. The CDR3 extends over 13 amino acids. V shed 5 bases and J shed 5 bases, with 12 bases lying between them. Germline-derived CDR1 and CDR2 are SEHNR and FQNEAQ (reference sequence). Written as DNA, the CDR3 is TGTGCCAGCAGCCCAACAGAGGGAACTGAAGCTTTCTTT. Translating it yields CASSPTEGTEAFF.

This clonotype was found a few times. V gene TRBV7-9 combines with J gene TRBJ2-5; D not certain. Germline V lookup: CDR1 SEHNR, CDR2 FQNEAQ (reference sequence). Trimming cost V 6 bases and J 5 bases, with 7 bases left between them. The CDR3 has 11 residues. CDR3 bases: TGTGCCAGCAGTCGATCCGAGACCCAGTACTTC. It codes for CASSRSETQYF.

Sample share makes this clonotype medium-sized. The chain combines TRBV6-1 with TRBJ2-7; D is perhaps TRBD1 (6 bases). Germline V gene data show CDR1 as MNHNS and CDR2 as SASEGT. CDR3 length: 15 amino acids. Trimming pared 3 bases from V and 7 bases from J, leaving 19 bases between. CDR3 amino acids: CASSDGGQSYEEQYF. DNA of the CDR3: TGTGCCAGCAGTGACGGAGGACAGTCCTACGAAGAGCAGTACTTC.

This clonotype is labeled medium-sized. The chain joins TRBV11-2 to TRBJ2-7; D gene ambiguous. Per the germline V gene, CDR1 is SGHAT and CDR2 is FQNNGV. The CDR3 totals 12 residues. Trimming stripped 3 bases from V and 2 bases from J, with 5 bases between. CDR3 bases: TGTGCCAGCAGCTTCCCAACCTACGAGCAGTACTTC. Encoded protein: CASSFPTYEQYF.

This clonotype is classed as medium-sized. This rearrangement joins TRBV13 to TRBJ2-3; perhaps TRBD2 as D (7 bases). The CDR3 loop spans 15 amino acids. The V gene's germline CDR1 is PRHDT and CDR2 FYEKMQ (reference sequence). V shed 4 bases and J shed 4 bases, with 15 bases lying between them. Here the CDR3 DNA reads TGTGCCAGCAGCTCGATTCGGGGGGCTCCAGATACGCAGTATTTT. This encodes CASSSIRGAPDTQYF.